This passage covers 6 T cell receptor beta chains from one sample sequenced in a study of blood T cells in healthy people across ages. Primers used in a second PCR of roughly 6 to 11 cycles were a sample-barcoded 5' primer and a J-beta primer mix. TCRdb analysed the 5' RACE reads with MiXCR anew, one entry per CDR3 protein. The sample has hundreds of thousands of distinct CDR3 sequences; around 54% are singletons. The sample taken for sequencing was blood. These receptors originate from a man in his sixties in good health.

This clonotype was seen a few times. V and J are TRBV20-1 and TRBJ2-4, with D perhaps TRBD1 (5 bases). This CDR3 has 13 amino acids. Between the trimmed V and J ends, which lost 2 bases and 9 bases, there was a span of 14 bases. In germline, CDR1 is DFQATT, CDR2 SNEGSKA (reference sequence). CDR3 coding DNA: TGCAGTGCTAGAAGAGAAGGGGTGGGCATTCAGTACTTC. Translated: CSARREGVGIQYF.

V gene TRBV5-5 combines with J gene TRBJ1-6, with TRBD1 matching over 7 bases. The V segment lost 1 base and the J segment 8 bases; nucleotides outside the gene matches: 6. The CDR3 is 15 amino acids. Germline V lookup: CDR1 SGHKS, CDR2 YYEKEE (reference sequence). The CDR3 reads CASSLQKGADSPLHF. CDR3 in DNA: TGTGCCAGCAGCTTGCAAAAGGGGGCCGATTCACCCCTCCACTTT.

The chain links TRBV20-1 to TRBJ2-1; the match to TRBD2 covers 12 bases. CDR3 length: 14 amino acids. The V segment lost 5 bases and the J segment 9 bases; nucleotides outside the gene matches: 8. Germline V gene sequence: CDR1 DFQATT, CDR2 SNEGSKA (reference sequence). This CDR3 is CSAGTSGFRGEQFF. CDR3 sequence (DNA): TGCAGTGCTGGGACTAGCGGGTTTAGGGGTGAGCAGTTCTTC.

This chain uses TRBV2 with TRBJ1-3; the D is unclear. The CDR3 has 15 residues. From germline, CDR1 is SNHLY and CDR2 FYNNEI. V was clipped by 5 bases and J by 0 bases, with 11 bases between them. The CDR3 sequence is CASSLQSFSGNTIYF. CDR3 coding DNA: TGTGCCAGCAGTCTCCAGAGCTTCTCTGGAAACACCATATATTTT.

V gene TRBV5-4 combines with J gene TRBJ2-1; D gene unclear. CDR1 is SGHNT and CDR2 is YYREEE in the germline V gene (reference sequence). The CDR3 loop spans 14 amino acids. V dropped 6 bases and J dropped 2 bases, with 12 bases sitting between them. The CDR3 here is CASTVGGPYNEQFF. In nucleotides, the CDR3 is TGTGCCAGCACCGTCGGTGGCCCCTACAATGAGCAGTTCTTC. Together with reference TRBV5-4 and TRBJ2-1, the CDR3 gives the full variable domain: ETGVTQSPTHLIKTRGQQVTLRCSSQSGHNTVSWYQQALGQGPQFIFQYYREEENGRGNFPPRFSGLQFPNYSSELNVNALELDDSALYLCASTVGGPYNEQFFGPGTRLTVL.

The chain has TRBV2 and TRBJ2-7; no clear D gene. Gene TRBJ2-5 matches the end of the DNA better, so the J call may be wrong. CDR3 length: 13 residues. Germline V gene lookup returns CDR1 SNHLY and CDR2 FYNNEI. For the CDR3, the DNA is TGTGCCAGCAGTGGGCAACAGTGGGAGACCCAGTACTTC. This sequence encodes CASSGQQWETQYF.